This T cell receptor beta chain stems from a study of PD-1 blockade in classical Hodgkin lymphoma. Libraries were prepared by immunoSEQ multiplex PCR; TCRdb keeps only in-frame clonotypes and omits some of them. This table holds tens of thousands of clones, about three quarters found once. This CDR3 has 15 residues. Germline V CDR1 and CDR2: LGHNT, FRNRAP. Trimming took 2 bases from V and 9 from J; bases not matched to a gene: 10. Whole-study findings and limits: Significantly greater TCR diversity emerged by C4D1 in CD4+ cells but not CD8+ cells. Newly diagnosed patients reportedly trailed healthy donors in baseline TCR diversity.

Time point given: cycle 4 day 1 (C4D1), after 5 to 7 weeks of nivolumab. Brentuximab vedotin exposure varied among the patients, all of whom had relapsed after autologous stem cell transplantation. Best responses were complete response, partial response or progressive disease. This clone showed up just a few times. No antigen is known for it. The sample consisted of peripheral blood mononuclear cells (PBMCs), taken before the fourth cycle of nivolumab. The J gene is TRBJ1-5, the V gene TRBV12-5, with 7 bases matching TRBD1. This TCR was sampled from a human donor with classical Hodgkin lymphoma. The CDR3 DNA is TGTGCTAGTGGTTTGATGGACAGGTTTATCGGGCCCCAGCATTTT. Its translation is CASGLMDRFIGPQHF.